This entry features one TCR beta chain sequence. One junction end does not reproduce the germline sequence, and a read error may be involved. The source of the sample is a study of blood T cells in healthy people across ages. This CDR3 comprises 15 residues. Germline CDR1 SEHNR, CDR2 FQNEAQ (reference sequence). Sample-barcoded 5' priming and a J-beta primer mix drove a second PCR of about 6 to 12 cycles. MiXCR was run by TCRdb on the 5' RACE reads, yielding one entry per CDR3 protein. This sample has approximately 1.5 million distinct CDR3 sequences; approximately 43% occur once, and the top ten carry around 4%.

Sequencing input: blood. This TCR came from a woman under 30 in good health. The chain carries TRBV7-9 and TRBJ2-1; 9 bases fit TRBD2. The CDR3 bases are TGTGCCAGCAGCTTACTAGCGGGGAAGTACACTGAGCAGTTCTTC. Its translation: CASSLLAGKYTEQFF.